Sequencing of this T cell receptor beta chain was carried out in a study of blood T cell dynamics during melanoma immunotherapy. The time point denotes: week 3, after first cycle of checkpoint inhibitor. Germline values: CDR1 MNHEY, CDR2 SVGAGI. Trimming left V 10 bases short and J 4 bases short, with 19 bases between. CDR3 length: 15 amino acids. Comment on this clone: Its specificity is not known.

The protocol was immunoSEQ multiplex PCR, while the TCRdb copy is restricted to in-frame clones and leaves out a portion. This sample yields 11,000 or so clones, of which 88% are seen a single time; approximately 6.4% belongs to the top ten. Overall study results and limits: It remained unknown if the driving T cell clones were melanoma-specific.

This material consisted of blood, taken from a patient treated with checkpoint blockade. This TCR came from a human donor with melanoma. The chain joins TRBV6-5 to TRBJ2-2, with a tentative D call TRBD2 (7 bases). This CDR3 is CATGPRGGGTGELFF. CDR3 nucleotide sequence: TGTGCCACGGGACCCAGGGGCGGGGGCACCGGGGAGCTGTTTTTT.